A single sample gave rise to the 18 T cell receptor beta chains below, sequenced in a study of cytomegalovirus exposure and HLA in healthy donors. Amplification used 60 Vbeta primers and 13 Jbeta primers. Method: immunoSEQ multiplex PCR; TCRdb's copy keeps in-frame clones and lacks some. The repertoire consists of about 160,000 clones, with less than 85% occurring once and the leading ten covering about 4.4%. Sequencing input: PBMCs. These receptors were taken from a man aged 35-49 years in good health and CMV-seronegative.

Only a few counts were recorded for this clone. CDR3 nucleotides: TGTGCCAGCAGGAGGGAGACCGGGGAGCTGTTTTTT. It encodes CASRRETGELFF. The chain has TRBV2 and TRBJ2-2; a possible D gene is TRBD2 (5 bases). CDR3 length: 12 amino acids. V was clipped by 6 bases and J by 5 bases, with 7 bases between them. The V gene's germline CDR1 is SNHLY and CDR2 FYNNEI.

The table lists this clone with a few counts. The V gene is TRBV7-2, the J gene TRBJ2-2, with 8 nucleotides matching TRBD2. Looked up from germline, CDR1 is SGHTA and CDR2 is FQGNSA. Losses at the gene ends were 7 bases for V and 3 bases for J; bases not matched to a gene: 7. The CDR3 covers 15 residues. CDR3 DNA sequence: TGTGCCAGCACCCGGGGGGGGTGGGACACCGGGGAGCTGTTTTTT. Translating gives CASTRGGWDTGELFF.

This clone has ten or more counts. Here the CDR3 DNA reads TGTGCCAGCAGTGAAACGGCGGGGAAGGATGGCTACACCTTC. This gives the protein CASSETAGKDGYTF. This chain uses TRBV2 with TRBJ1-2; D is ambiguous. The germline V and J ends were trimmed by 2 bases and 6 bases, with 13 bases remaining between them. Looked up from germline, CDR1 is SNHLY and CDR2 is FYNNEI. The CDR3 loop spans 14 amino acids. Combining the CDR3 with reference TRBV2 and TRBJ1-2 gives the whole variable domain EPEVTQTPSHQVTQMGQEVILRCVPISNHLYFYWYRQILGQKVEFLVSFYNNEISEKSEIFDDQFSVERPDGSNFTLKIRSTKLEDSAMYFCASSETAGKDGYTFGSGTRLTVV.

The rearrangement links TRBV25-1 to TRBJ2-5; TRBD1 matches 8 bases. V lost 7 bases, J lost 5 bases, and 6 bases stayed unmatched. Germline V CDR1 and CDR2: MGHDK, SYGVNS. The CDR3 length is 13 residues. The CDR3, as DNA: TGTGCCAGCAAAGGACAGGGAAGGGAGACCCAGTACTTC. Translating gives CASKGQGRETQYF.

The chain carries TRBV5-1 and TRBJ2-1; 8 bases match TRBD2. There are 14 residues in the CDR3. V shed 4 bases and J 5 bases; nucleotides not matched to a gene: 5. The V gene's germline CDR1 is SGHRS and CDR2 YFSETQ. The CDR3 region has the DNA TGCGCCAGCAGCCCTCGGGGGGGGAACAATGAGCAGTTCTTC. It translates to CASSPRGGNNEQFF.

This rearrangement joins TRBV10-1 to TRBJ2-3, with TRBD1 matching over 7 bases. The V and J ends lost 8 bases and 5 bases, in that order; junction bases with no gene match: 7. CDR3 size: 13 residues. Germline V gene lookup returns CDR1 WNHNN and CDR2 SYGVQD (reference sequence). The CDR3 sequence is CASSRDSGDTQYF. CDR3 DNA sequence: TGCGCCAGCTCTAGGGACAGTGGAGATACGCAGTATTTT.

The chain employs TRBV9 and TRBJ2-5, with D unresolved. CDR1 is SGDLS and CDR2 is YYNGEE in the germline V gene. The CDR3 extends over 17 amino acids. V was shortened by 3 bases and J by 0 bases, with 18 bases between the two germline ends. In DNA, the CDR3 is TGTGCCAGCAGCGCCAACCCCATAGTAGAAGACCAAGAGACCCAGTACTTC. Translated: CASSANPIVEDQETQYF.

The chain carries TRBV2 and TRBJ2-6; perhaps TRBD1 as D (5 bases). The length of the CDR3 is 13 residues. Germline loops: CDR1 SNHLY, CDR2 FYNNEI. Trimming took 11 bases from V and 2 from J, leaving 10 bases between them. CDR3 nucleotides: TGTGCCGGGGCGCAGACTGGGGCCAACGTCCTGACTTTC. It specifies CAGAQTGANVLTF.

V is TRBV7-9 and J is TRBJ1-1, with TRBD1 matching 7 bases. Germline CDR1 reads SEHNR; CDR2 reads FQNEAQ (reference sequence). With 7 bases clipped from V and 5 bases from J, the junction kept 4 bases outside the gene matches. The CDR3 consists of 12 residues. Written as DNA, the CDR3 is TGTGCCAGCACCAGACAGGGAACTGAAGCTTTCTTT. This encodes CASTRQGTEAFF.

This chain connects TRBV5-1 to TRBJ2-5; 9 nucleotides align to TRBD1. This CDR3 contains 14 residues. J lost 1 base, V lost 4 bases, and 2 bases had no gene match. CDR1 and CDR2 from the germline V gene are SGHRS and YFSETQ. CDR3 in DNA: TGCGCCAGCAGCGGACAGGGGATCCAAGAGACCCAGTACTTC. It codes for CASSGQGIQETQYF. The full variable domain, rest sourced from reference TRBV5-1 and TRBJ2-5, is KAGVTQTPRYLIKTRGQQVTLSCSPISGHRSVSWYQQTPGQGLQFLFEYFSETQRNKGNFPGRFSGRQFSNSRSEMNVSTLELGDSALYLCASSGQGIQETQYFGPGTRLLVL.

The chain has TRBV2 and TRBJ1-4; D might be TRBD1 (6 bases). The ends were cut back, 6 bases at V and 2 bases at J, with 10 bases in the middle. Germline V gene data show CDR1 as SNHLY and CDR2 as FYNNEI. The CDR3 consists of 14 residues. CDR3 sequence (DNA): TGTGCCAGCAGATACAGGGTTACTAATGAAAAACTGTTTTTT. This codes for CASRYRVTNEKLFF.

This sequence joins TRBV5-1 and TRBJ2-7, with 11 nucleotides matching TRBD1. CDR3 length: 14 residues. Trimming removed 4 bases from V and 2 bases from J; junction bases left unmatched: 2. Germline loops: CDR1 SGHRS, CDR2 YFSETQ. CDR3 in amino acids: CASSEGQGAYEQYF. Written as DNA, the CDR3 is TGCGCCAGCAGCGAGGGACAGGGGGCCTACGAGCAGTACTTC.

This chain uses TRBV7-9 with TRBJ2-7; 12 bases are shared with TRBD2. Germline V gene lookup returns CDR1 SEHNR and CDR2 FQNEAQ (reference sequence). The CDR3 contains 15 residues. Germline trimming cut 4 bases from V and 2 bases from J; bases unmatched to any gene: 3. The CDR3 protein is CASSSGLAGTYEQYF. The CDR3 DNA reads as TGTGCCAGCAGCTCCGGACTAGCGGGAACCTACGAGCAGTACTTC.

This clone has more than one count but fewer than ten. The V call is TRBV30, the J call TRBJ2-3; TRBD2 matches 8 bases. The CDR3 spans 12 residues. The ends lost 4 bases at V and 6 bases at J; junction bases unmatched: 3. Per the germline V gene, CDR1 is GTSNPN and CDR2 is SVGIG (reference sequence). This chain's CDR3 is CAWTGGPDTQYF. As DNA, the CDR3 is TGTGCCTGGACGGGGGGGCCTGATACGCAGTATTTT. The complete variable domain, with remaining parts taken from reference TRBV30 and TRBJ2-3, reads SQTIHQWPATLVQPVGSPLSLECTVEGTSNPNLYWYRQAAGRGLQLLFYSVGIGQISSEVPQNLSASRPQDRQFILSSKKLLLSDSGFYLCAWTGGPDTQYFGPGTRLTVL.

J is TRBJ2-3 and V is TRBV28; possible D gene TRBD2, 6 bases. Per germline, CDR1 MDHEN and CDR2 SYDVKM. V was clipped by 6 bases and J by 7 bases, with 20 bases between them. The CDR3 contains 15 residues. The CDR3 loop is CASSPAIGGPNTQYF. CDR3 DNA sequence: TGTGCCAGCAGCCCGGCGATCGGGGGACCGAATACGCAGTATTTT.

J is TRBJ2-5 and V is TRBV7-9, with a weak D call TRBD1 (6 bases). This CDR3 region has 15 residues. Trimming took 2 bases from V and 5 from J, leaving 15 bases between them. Germline assignment: CDR1 SEHNR and CDR2 FQNEAQ (reference sequence). The CDR3 DNA sequence: TGTGCCAGCAGCTTATCTGCAGGGGTGGGGGAGACCCAGTACTTC. It encodes CASSLSAGVGETQYF.

This sequence joins TRBV6-1 and TRBJ1-6; D is unresolved. Germline assignment: CDR1 MNHNS and CDR2 SASEGT. CDR3 size: 15 residues. V dropped 0 bases and J dropped 5 bases, with 8 bases sitting between them. The CDR3 nucleotides are TGTGCCAGCAGTGAAGCGGTGCGGAATAATTCACCCCTCCACTTT. As protein: CASSEAVRNNSPLHF.

This clone was seen just once. The rearrangement joins TRBV4-1 to TRBJ2-7; 7 bases map to TRBD1. The CDR3 has 14 amino acids. Trimming at V came to 0 bases and at J to 2 bases, leaving 1 base not matched to a gene. Per the germline V gene, CDR1 is MGHRA and CDR2 is YSYEKL. The CDR3 protein is CASSQEQGTYEQYF. The CDR3 DNA reads TGCGCCAGCAGCCAAGAACAGGGGACCTACGAGCAGTACTTC.